This T cell receptor beta chain was identified during a study of blood T cell repertoires in COVID-19. Seattle's cohort entered during active infection and was followed longitudinally. The CDR3 runs to 19 residues. The germline V gene has CDR1 MGHRA and CDR2 YSYEKL. V trimming: 4 bases; J trimming: 13 bases; junction bases outside the gene matches: 23. Clones were read by immunoSEQ multiplex PCR, and TCRdb kept only the in-frame ones, dropping some. Here the sample spans roughly 280,000 clones, around 86% being singletons. This TCR was recovered from a woman aged 55-69 years with COVID-19, enrolled during active disease. Sequenced: peripheral blood. The J gene is TRBJ1-6, the V gene TRBV4-1, with TRBD1 matching 9 bases. The CDR3 nucleotides read TGCGCCAGCAGCCCTTCTAGCGACAGGGGGGTTTTGGAAAGATCCCCCCTCCACTTT. It yields the protein CASSPSSDRGVLERSPLHF.